A selection of T cell receptor beta chains follows, all from one sample in a study of CD8 T cells in ankylosing spondylitis. TCRdb analysed the 5' RACE reads with MiXCR anew, one entry per CDR3 protein. The sample has around 320,000 distinct CDR3 sequences, 20% seen once; the top ten hold 3.5%. The sequenced material came from blood, either unsorted or a sorted T cell fraction (not recorded which). These TCRs come from a female donor with ankylosing spondylitis or in good health (not recorded which). Both conserved end residues are part of each CDR3. Each record gives: J gene, V gene, CDR3 protein.

TRBJ2-3,TRBV4-3,CASSQVLGGGTDTQYF
TRBJ2-1,TRBV12-3/TRBV12-4,CASSFLARHNEQFF
TRBJ2-3,TRBV29-1,CSVTLRGRGGDTQYF
TRBJ2-7,TRBV29-1,CSVTGLAGGDEQYF
TRBJ1-4,TRBV5-1,CASSPGTGGEKLFF
TRBJ1-1,TRBV11-2,CASSSDRTPWAFF
TRBJ2-3,TRBV12-3/TRBV12-4,CASRTGQGGYTDTQYF
TRBJ2-7,TRBV5-1,CASSFRTVSYEQYF
TRBJ2-7,TRBV7-6,CASSLVASGDSYEQYF
TRBJ2-2,TRBV10-3,CAIKTSGSIGGELFF
TRBJ1-2,TRBV10-3,CAISDNVVEDGYTF
TRBJ2-1,TRBV6-2/TRBV6-3,CASRYSLGGLRLFF
TRBJ1-3,TRBV6-5,CASSYSKGQGLNTIYF
TRBJ2-7,TRBV10-3,CAVQGEYSYEQYF
TRBJ2-1,TRBV7-2,CASSGRLTYNEQFF
TRBJ1-2,TRBV7-2,CASSLGAGPFYGYTF
TRBJ2-1,TRBV4-3,CASSQEEGGGPDEQFF
TRBJ2-7,TRBV20-1,CSARVVGSSYEQYF